The clone carrying this T cell receptor (beta chain) was found once. Its specificity is not known. Then a second PCR, running roughly 7 to 11 cycles, was carried out with a sample-barcoded 5' primer and a J-beta primer mix. Each sample yielded at least 2.5 million CDR3-containing paired-end reads. MiXCR was run by TCRdb on the 5' RACE reads, yielding one entry per CDR3 protein. The sample includes some 1,500,000 distinct CDR3 sequences, approximately 43% of them seen just once. The data stem from a study of blood T cells in healthy people across ages. The germline CDR1 and CDR2 sequences are SGHTA and FQGNSA. Trimming removed 5 bases at V and 7 bases at J, with 18 bases between. The CDR3 is made up of 15 amino acids. Study-wide points: Per million T cells, TCR beta diversity dropped about linearly as age rose.

Extractions gave at least 6 micrograms of total RNA per sample. The sequence derives from a woman aged 18-30 years in good health. The sequenced sample was blood. The V and J genes are TRBV7-2 and TRBJ1-5; a weak D match, TRBD1 (6 bases). The CDR3 nucleotides are TGTGCCAGCAGCCCCTACCAGGCAGGGGTACAGCCCCAGCATTTT. This translates into CASSPYQAGVQPQHF.